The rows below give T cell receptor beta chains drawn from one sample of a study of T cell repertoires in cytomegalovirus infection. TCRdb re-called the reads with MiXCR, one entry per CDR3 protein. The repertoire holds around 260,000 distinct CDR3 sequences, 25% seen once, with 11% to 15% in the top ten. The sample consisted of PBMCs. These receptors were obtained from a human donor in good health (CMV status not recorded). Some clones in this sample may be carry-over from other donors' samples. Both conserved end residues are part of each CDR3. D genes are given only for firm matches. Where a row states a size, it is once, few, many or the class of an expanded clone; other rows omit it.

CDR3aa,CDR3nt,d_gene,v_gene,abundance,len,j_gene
CASTEPGGANTGELFF,TGTGCCAGCACCGAACCAGGGGGCGCGAACACCGGGGAGCTGTTTTTT,TRBD1,TRBV6-1,few,16,TRBJ2-2
CASSTEPRESQYF,TGTGCCAGCAGCACCGAACCGCGGGAGTCGCAGTATTTT,TRBD2,TRBV7-3,many,13,TRBJ2-3
CASSGLAGETQYF,TGTGCCAGCAGCGGACTAGCGGGAGAGACCCAGTACTTC,TRBD2,TRBV7-2,many,13,TRBJ2-5
CASRAGTGNTEAFF,TGCGCCAGCAGGGCTGGGACGGGGAACACTGAAGCTTTCTTT,.,TRBV10-2,many,14,TRBJ1-1
CASSRRSPGNTGELFF,TGTGCCAGCAGCCGTAGATCTCCCGGGAACACCGGGGAGCTGTTTTTT,.,TRBV7-8,few,16,TRBJ2-2
CSVAQGSYGYTF,TGCAGCGTCGCACAGGGGAGCTATGGCTACACCTTC,TRBD1,TRBV29-1,.,12,TRBJ1-2
CASSFVGPGIREPQHF,TGTGCCAGCAGCTTTGTGGGACCGGGAATAAGGGAGCCCCAGCATTTT,.,TRBV7-2,many,16,TRBJ1-5
CASSSTGQWDYGYTF,TGTGCCAGCAGTTCTACGGGACAGTGGGACTATGGCTACACCTTC,TRBD1,TRBV28,.,15,TRBJ1-2
CASSFRQGDYEQYF,TGTGCCAGCAGCTTTCGACAGGGGGACTACGAGCAGTACTTC,TRBD1,TRBV7-2,many,14,TRBJ2-7
CASRRDSNEQFF,TGTGCCAGCAGGAGGGACAGCAATGAGCAGTTCTTC,TRBD1,TRBV7-2,.,12,TRBJ2-1
CSAAKWGDRGDNEQFF,TGCAGCGCCGCGAAGTGGGGGGACAGGGGAGACAATGAGCAGTTCTTC,TRBD1,TRBV29-1,.,16,TRBJ2-1
CASSPETGALIYGYTF,TGTGCCAGCAGCCCCGAGACAGGCGCCTTAATCTATGGCTACACCTTC,.,TRBV7-2,many,16,TRBJ1-2
CASSRAAEKLFF,TGTGCCAGCAGTCGCGCCGCTGAAAAACTGTTTTTT,.,TRBV11-2,many,12,TRBJ1-4
CSVRGGLAKNIQYF,TGCAGCGTCCGAGGGGGGCTAGCCAAAAACATTCAGTACTTC,.,TRBV29-1,once,14,TRBJ2-4
CASSRTVVYEQYF,TGTGCCAGCAGTCGGACAGTCGTCTACGAGCAGTACTTC,.,TRBV2,many,13,TRBJ2-7
CASSEGRVPTNEKLFF,TGTGCCAGCAGTGAAGGACGGGTGCCAACTAATGAAAAACTGTTTTTT,.,TRBV2,few,16,TRBJ1-4